A single sample gave rise to the 5 T cell receptor beta chains below, sequenced in a study of shared clonotypes between healthy human individuals. Profiling relied on immunoSEQ multiplex PCR, and the TCRdb table lists in-frame clones only, not all of them. The data show 2 million to 2.5 million clones, 90% to 95% seen once. Source material: naive CD4+ T cells from PBMCs. The subset is: CD45RA+ positively selected. The receptors derive from a man aged 18 to 29 in good health. Some clones in this sample may be carry-over from other donors' samples.

The chain combines TRBV11-2 with TRBJ1-1; weak D call: TRBD1 (6 bases). The CDR3 loop spans 13 amino acids. Germline V gene lookup returns CDR1 SGHAT and CDR2 FQNNGV. The germline V and J ends were trimmed by 4 bases and 5 bases, with 11 bases remaining between them. The CDR3 protein is CASSYRGGTEAFF. The DNA of the CDR3 is TGTGCCAGCAGCTACCGAGGGGGGACTGAAGCTTTCTTT. Combining the CDR3 with reference TRBV11-2 and TRBJ1-1 gives the whole variable domain EAGVAQSPRYKIIEKRQSVAFWCNPISGHATLYWYQQILGQGPKLLIQFQNNGVVDDSQLPKDRFSAERLKGVDSTLKIQPAKLEDSAVYLCASSYRGGTEAFFGQGTRLTVV.

The V and J genes are TRBV9 and TRBJ2-2; 9 positions agree with TRBD2. CDR3 size: 16 residues. From germline, CDR1 is SGDLS and CDR2 YYNGEE. The V gene end was trimmed by 4 bases and the J gene end by 5 bases; junction bases not matched to a gene: 9. CDR3 in DNA: TGTGCCAGCAGCCCCCGTGGTAGCGGGAGTACCGGGGAGCTGTTTTTT. Protein sequence: CASSPRGSGSTGELFF.

The chain employs TRBV6-1 and TRBJ2-2; 7 nucleotides match TRBD1. CDR1 MNHNS and CDR2 SASEGT come from the germline V gene. V was pared by 1 base and J by 5 bases, with 10 bases of the junction left unmatched. The CDR3 has 17 amino acids. The CDR3 DNA reads TGTGCCAGCAGTGAAGGTTACAGGACAGGTGGTACCGGGGAGCTGTTTTTT. This gives the protein CASSEGYRTGGTGELFF.

Turning to this clone: Distinct nucleotide sequences in the sample also encode this CDR3. The chain combines TRBV7-2 with TRBJ2-1; TRBD2 is a possible D gene (6 bases). Germline values: CDR1 SGHTA, CDR2 FQGNSA. The length of the CDR3 is 15 residues. V lost 0 bases to trimming and J lost 2 bases, with 8 bases between them. CDR3 coding DNA: TGTGCCAGCAGCTTAGCGGGAGGAACCTACAATGAGCAGTTCTTC. Translation gives CASSLAGGTYNEQFF.

The chain recombines TRBV5-6 with TRBJ2-3, with 8 bases fitting TRBD2. Germline CDR1 SGHDT, CDR2 YYEEEE. The CDR3 contains 15 residues. J was trimmed by 4 bases and V by 2 bases; bases with no gene match: 6. CDR3 coding DNA: TGTGCCAGCAGCTTTGTGACGGGAGGGCCAGATACGCAGTATTTT. It is translated as CASSFVTGGPDTQYF. Together with reference TRBV5-6 and TRBJ2-3, the CDR3 gives the full variable domain: DAGVTQSPTHLIKTRGQQVTLRCSPKSGHDTVSWYQQALGQGPQFIFQYYEEEERQRGNFPDRFSGHQFPNYSSELNVNALLLGDSALYLCASSFVTGGPDTQYFGPGTRLTVL.